The following is a T cell receptor beta chain sequence with its context. These data belong to a study of PD-1 blockade in classical Hodgkin lymphoma. Generated by immunoSEQ multiplex PCR, the TCRdb table keeps only in-frame clones and is missing some. The sample lists 46,000 or so clones; around three quarters were seen once. The ends were cut back, 3 bases at V and 6 bases at J, with 14 bases in the middle. CDR1 is LNHDA and CDR2 is SQIVND in the germline V gene (reference sequence). The CDR3 length is 15 residues. Relapses following autologous stem cell transplantation were seen in all patients, with brentuximab vedotin exposure varying. Complete response, partial response or progressive disease constituted the best responses recorded.

This material consisted of peripheral blood mononuclear cells (PBMCs), taken before the second cycle of nivolumab. The chain employs TRBV19 and TRBJ2-2; D may be TRBD1 (6 bases). The sequence was collected from a human donor with classical Hodgkin lymphoma. This chain's CDR3 is CASSIVDRRAGELFF. The CDR3 coding sequence is TGTGCCAGTAGTATTGTTGACAGGAGAGCCGGGGAGCTGTTTTTT.